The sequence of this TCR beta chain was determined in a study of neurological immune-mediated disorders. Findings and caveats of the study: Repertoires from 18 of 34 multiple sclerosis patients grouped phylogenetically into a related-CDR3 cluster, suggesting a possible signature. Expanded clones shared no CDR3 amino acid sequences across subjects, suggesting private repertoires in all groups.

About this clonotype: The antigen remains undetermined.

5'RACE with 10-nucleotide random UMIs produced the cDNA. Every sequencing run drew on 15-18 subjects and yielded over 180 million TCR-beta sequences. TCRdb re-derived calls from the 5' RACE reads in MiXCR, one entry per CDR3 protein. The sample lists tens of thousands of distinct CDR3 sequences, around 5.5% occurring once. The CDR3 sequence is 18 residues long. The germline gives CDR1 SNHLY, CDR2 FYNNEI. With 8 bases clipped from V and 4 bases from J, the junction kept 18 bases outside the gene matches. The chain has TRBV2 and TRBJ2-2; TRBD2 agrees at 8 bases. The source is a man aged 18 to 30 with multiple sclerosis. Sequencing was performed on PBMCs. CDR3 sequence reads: CASAPAWGGGQVTGELFF. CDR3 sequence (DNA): TGTGCCAGCGCGCCTGCTTGGGGCGGGGGGCAGGTCACCGGGGAGCTGTTTTTT.